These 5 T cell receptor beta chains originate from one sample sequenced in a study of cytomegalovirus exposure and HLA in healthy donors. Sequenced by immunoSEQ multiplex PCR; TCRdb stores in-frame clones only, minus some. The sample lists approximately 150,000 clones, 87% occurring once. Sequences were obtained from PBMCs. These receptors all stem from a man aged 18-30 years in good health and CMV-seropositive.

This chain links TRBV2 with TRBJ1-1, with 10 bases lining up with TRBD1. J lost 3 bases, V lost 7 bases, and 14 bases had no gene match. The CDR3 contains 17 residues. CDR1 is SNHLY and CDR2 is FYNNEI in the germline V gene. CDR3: CASNRIRDRGRDTEAFF. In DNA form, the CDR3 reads TGTGCCAGCAACCGGATCAGGGACAGGGGAAGGGACACTGAAGCTTTCTTT.

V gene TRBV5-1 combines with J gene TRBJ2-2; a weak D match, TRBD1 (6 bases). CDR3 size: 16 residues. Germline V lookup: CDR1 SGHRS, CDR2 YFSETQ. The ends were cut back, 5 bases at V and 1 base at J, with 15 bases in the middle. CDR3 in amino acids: CASSEGEAQNTGELFF. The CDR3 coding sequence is TGCGCCAGCAGTGAGGGGGAAGCGCAGAACACCGGGGAGCTGTTTTTT.

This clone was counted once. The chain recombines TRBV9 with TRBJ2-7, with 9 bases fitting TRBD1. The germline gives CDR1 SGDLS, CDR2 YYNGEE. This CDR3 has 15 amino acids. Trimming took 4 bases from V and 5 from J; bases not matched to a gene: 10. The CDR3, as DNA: TGTGCCAGCAGCCCTCCCGGGACAGGGCTTAACGAGCAGTACTTC. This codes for CASSPPGTGLNEQYF.

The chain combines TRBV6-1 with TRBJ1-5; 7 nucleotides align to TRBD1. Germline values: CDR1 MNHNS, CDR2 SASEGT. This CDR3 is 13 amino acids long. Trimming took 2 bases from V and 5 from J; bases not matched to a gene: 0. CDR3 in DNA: TGTGCCAGCAGTGAACAGGGGGATCAGCCCCAGCATTTT. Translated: CASSEQGDQPQHF.

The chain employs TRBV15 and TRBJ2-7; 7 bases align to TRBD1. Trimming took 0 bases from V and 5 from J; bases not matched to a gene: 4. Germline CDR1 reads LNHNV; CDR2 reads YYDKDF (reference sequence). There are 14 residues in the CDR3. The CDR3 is CATSREQGPHEQYF. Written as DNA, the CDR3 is TGTGCCACCAGCAGAGAACAGGGGCCCCACGAGCAGTACTTC.